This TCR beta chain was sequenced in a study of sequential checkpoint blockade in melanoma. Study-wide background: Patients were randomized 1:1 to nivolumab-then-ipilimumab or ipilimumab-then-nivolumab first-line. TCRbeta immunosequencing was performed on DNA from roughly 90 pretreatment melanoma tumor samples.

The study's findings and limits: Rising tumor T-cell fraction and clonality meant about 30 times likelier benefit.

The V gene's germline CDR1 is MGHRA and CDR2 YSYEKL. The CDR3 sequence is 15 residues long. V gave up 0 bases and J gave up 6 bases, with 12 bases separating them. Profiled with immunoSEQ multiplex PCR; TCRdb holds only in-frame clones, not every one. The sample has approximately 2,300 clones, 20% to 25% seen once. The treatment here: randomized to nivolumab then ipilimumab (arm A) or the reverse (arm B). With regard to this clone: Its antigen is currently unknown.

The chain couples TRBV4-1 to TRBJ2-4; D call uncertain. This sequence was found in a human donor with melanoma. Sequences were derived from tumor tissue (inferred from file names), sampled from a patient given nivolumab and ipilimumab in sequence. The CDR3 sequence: CASSQESRSINIQYF. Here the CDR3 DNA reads TGCGCCAGCAGCCAAGAATCAAGGTCCATAAACATTCAGTACTTC.